A single T cell receptor beta chain is shown here with its context. Its matching antigen is unknown. This table comes from immunoSEQ multiplex PCR, and its TCRdb copy is limited to in-frame clones, with some not included. In the table there are around 140,000 clones, around 86% of which are singletons. The donors were in the roughly 120-subject validation cohort, distinct from the roughly 720-subject first cohort. This sample is part of a study of cytomegalovirus exposure and HLA in healthy donors. As for the study in general: A subsequent analysis stated that the approximately 110 validation repertoires were run on the same platform as the approximately 710 first-cohort repertoires.

Points from the study as a whole: Listed as cytomegalovirus-associated were over 150 TCR beta chains. Most TCR sequences proved rare, with some public TCRs found in many donors.

The CDR3 consists of 17 residues. The germline CDR1 and CDR2 sequences are SGHNT and YYREEE (reference sequence). The ends lost 0 bases at V and 4 bases at J; junction bases unmatched: 8. The receptor was isolated from a man aged 18 to 30 in good health and CMV-seropositive. The sequencing input was PBMCs. V is TRBV5-4 and J is TRBJ2-2; TRBD2 agrees at 8 bases. For the CDR3, the DNA is TGTGCCAGCAGCTTGGCTTACTCGGGACTAGGCACCGGGGAGCTGTTTTTT. Residues: CASSLAYSGLGTGELFF.